These 20 T cell receptor beta chains share one sample of origin, sequenced in a study of T cells of healthy individuals. Each CDR3 protein gets one entry after TCRdb re-called the 5' RACE reads with MiXCR. The table records 35,000 to 45,000 distinct CDR3 sequences, about 4.2% of them present only once. The receptors come from a human donor in good health.

This clonotype was seen only a few times. The rearrangement links TRBV2 to TRBJ2-6; D is unclear. The CDR3 extends over 15 amino acids. In germline, CDR1 is SNHLY, CDR2 FYNNEI. V was pared by 8 bases and J by 0 bases, with 11 bases between. This chain's CDR3 is CASSGQDSGANVLTF. The CDR3, as DNA: TGTGCCAGCTCGGGCCAGGACTCTGGGGCCAACGTCCTGACTTTC.

This clonotype showed up just a few times. This chain connects TRBV18 to TRBJ2-2; D gene uncertain. Trimming stripped 5 bases from V and 0 bases from J, with 10 bases between. Germline values: CDR1 KGHSH, CDR2 LQKENI. This CDR3 region has 15 residues. CDR3 protein: CASSFRASNTGELFF. The CDR3 DNA follows: TGTGCCAGCTCATTTCGAGCTTCGAACACCGGGGAGCTGTTTTTT.

J is TRBJ2-5 and V is TRBV5-1; the D call may be TRBD1 or TRBD2 (6 bases each). The V end lost 0 bases, the J end lost 4 bases, and 13 bases lay between the germline ends. In germline, CDR1 is SGHRS, CDR2 YFSETQ. This CDR3 is built from 15 residues. CDR3 DNA: TGCGCCAGCAGCTTGGCGCCCGGGGGCGGAGAGACCCAGTACTTC. It codes for CASSLAPGGGETQYF.

This clonotype appeared a few times. The chain joins TRBV27 to TRBJ2-1; 14 bases agree with TRBD2. CDR1 and CDR2 (germline): MNHEY, SMNVEV (reference sequence). The CDR3 is 16 amino acids. Trimming took 3 bases from V and 8 from J; bases not matched to a gene: 6. This CDR3 reads CASSFPGTSGSYEQFF. The CDR3 DNA follows: TGTGCCAGCAGTTTCCCTGGGACTAGCGGGAGTTATGAGCAGTTCTTC.

This clonotype was seen repeatedly, ten times or more. The genes are TRBV20-1 and TRBJ2-1, with D tentatively TRBD1 or TRBD2 (5 bases each). CDR3 size: 15 residues. Per the germline V gene, CDR1 is DFQATT and CDR2 is SNEGSKA (reference sequence). V lost 3 bases, J lost 5 bases, and 17 bases lay in between. The CDR3 protein is CSARMWDHLNNEQFF. In DNA, the CDR3 is TGCAGTGCTAGGATGTGGGACCACCTTAACAATGAGCAGTTCTTC.

Remarks on this clonotype: A clone one base away is much larger, so this may be a read error. The chain combines TRBV5-1 with TRBJ2-7; TRBD2 is a possible D gene (6 bases). The ends were cut back, 5 bases at V and 8 bases at J, with 17 bases in the middle. The length of the CDR3 is 13 residues. Per the germline V gene, CDR1 is SGHRS and CDR2 is YFSETQ. The CDR3 is CASRKTSSYKQYF. The CDR3 DNA follows: TGCGCCAGCAGGAAGACTAGTTCGTACAAGCAGTACTTC. Full variable domain (missing parts from reference TRBV5-1 and TRBJ2-7): KAGVTQTPRYLIKTRGQQVTLSCSPISGHRSVSWYQQTPGQGLQFLFEYFSETQRNKGNFPGRFSGRQFSNSRSEMNVSTLELGDSALYLCASRKTSSYKQYFGPGTRLTVT.

In its sample, this clonotype was seen a few times. The gene calls are TRBV27 and TRBJ2-3, with 10 bases fitting TRBD1. CDR3 length: 16 amino acids. Germline CDR1 is MNHEY and CDR2 is SMNVEV (reference sequence). After removal of 4 bases from V and 4 bases from J, the junction contained 8 bases not matched to a gene. The CDR3 loop reads CASSSRTGGKSDTQYF. CDR3 coding DNA: TGTGCCAGCAGTTCCCGGACAGGGGGTAAATCAGATACGCAGTATTTT.

The rearrangement joins TRBV7-2 to TRBJ2-3; a possible D gene is TRBD2 (5 bases). V dropped 1 base and J dropped 4 bases, with 18 bases sitting between them. This CDR3 spans 17 amino acids. The germline CDR1 and CDR2 sequences are SGHTA and FQGNSA. The CDR3 loop reads CASSLVEGIEFPDTQYF. CDR3 sequence (DNA): TGTGCCAGCAGCTTAGTTGAGGGCATAGAGTTCCCAGATACGCAGTATTTT.

The sample holds many counts of this clonotype. The V call is TRBV20-1, the J call TRBJ2-5; 12 nucleotides line up with TRBD2. The junction had 4 bases not matched to a gene; V was cut back by 5 bases and J by 0 bases. The CDR3 contains 15 residues. Germline values: CDR1 DFQATT, CDR2 SNEGSKA (reference sequence). CDR3 sequence (DNA): TGCAGTGCTCTAGCGGGGGGGAGGTACCAAGAGACCCAGTACTTC. Its protein product is CSALAGGRYQETQYF.

This clonotype came up many times. The CDR3 loop is CASSRAVGLNTEAFF. The DNA for the CDR3 is TGTGCCAGCTCACGAGCAGTTGGGCTGAACACTGAAGCTTTCTTT. The genes are TRBV18 and TRBJ1-1; D remains unclear. The CDR3 is 15 amino acids. The germline gives CDR1 KGHSH, CDR2 LQKENI. Trimming shortened V by 4 bases and J by 0 bases, and 12 bases separated the two germline ends. The full variable domain, in which reference TRBV18 and TRBJ1-1 provide the parts outside the CDR3, is NAGVMQNPRHLVRRRGQEARLRCSPMKGHSHVYWYRQLPEEGLKFMVYLQKENIIDESGMPKERFSAEFPKEGPSILRIQQVVRGDSAAYFCASSRAVGLNTEAFFGQGTRLTVV.

CDR3 protein: CSASPPGLVGDTQYF. For the CDR3, the DNA is TGCAGTGCTAGCCCTCCGGGACTAGTGGGAGATACGCAGTATTTT. This chain uses TRBV20-1 with TRBJ2-3, with 8 bases fitting TRBD2. With 3 bases clipped from V and 5 bases from J, the junction kept 10 bases outside the gene matches. The CDR3 has 15 amino acids. Germline lookup yields CDR1 DFQATT and CDR2 SNEGSKA (reference sequence).

V gene TRBV18 combines with J gene TRBJ2-3; D is ambiguous. CDR1 is KGHSH and CDR2 is LQKENI in the germline V gene. This CDR3 has 16 residues. Trimming shortened V by 2 bases and J by 3 bases, and 15 bases separated the two germline ends. For the CDR3, the DNA is TGTGCCAGCTCACCATTAGCCCGAACGTTGACAGATACGCAGTATTTT. It codes for CASSPLARTLTDTQYF.

About this clonotype itself: A much larger clone lies a single base off, so this may be a read error. This rearrangement joins TRBV4-1 to TRBJ2-7; D may be TRBD1 or TRBD2 (6 bases each). Looked up from germline, CDR1 is MGHRA and CDR2 is YSYEKL. CDR3 length equals 14 residues. DNA of the CDR3: TGCGCCAACAGCCCCCGTTGGGGGGCAAACGAGCAGTACTTC. Its translation is CANSPRWGANEQYF.

This clonotype has at least ten counts. The genes are TRBV24-1 and TRBJ1-1, with D tentatively TRBD1 (6 bases). The CDR3 contains 14 residues. Deletions cut 7 bases from V and 5 bases from J, with 16 bases between. CDR1 and CDR2 from the germline V gene are KGHDR and SFDVKD. CDR3 residues: CATRSTGGLTEAFF. CDR3 in DNA: TGTGCCACCAGATCGACAGGCGGGTTAACTGAAGCTTTCTTT.

This clonotype was observed at least ten times. The CDR3 nucleotides are TGTGCCACCAGCAGGGGATTCTACAATGAGCAGTTCTTC. Translating gives CATSRGFYNEQFF. This sequence joins TRBV15 and TRBJ2-1; D is uncertain. Trimming removed 3 bases at V and 3 bases at J, with 6 bases between. From germline, CDR1 is LNHNV and CDR2 YYDKDF (reference sequence). This CDR3 is 13 amino acids long. The variable domain in full, completed from reference TRBV15 and TRBJ2-1, reads DAMVIQNPRYQVTQFGKPVTLSCSQTLNHNVMYWYQQKSSQAPKLLFHYYDKDFNNEADTPDNFQSRRPNTSFCFLDIRSPGLGDTAMYLCATSRGFYNEQFFGPGTRLTVL.

This clonotype has a count of ten or more. The V gene is TRBV29-1, the J gene TRBJ1-4, with D maybe TRBD1 (6 bases). Germline assignment: CDR1 SQVTM and CDR2 ANQGSEA. Trimming took off 3 bases at V and 7 bases at J, with 12 bases between the two ends. The CDR3 length is 13 residues. DNA for the CDR3: TGCAGCGTTGAGGTCCAGGGGCGTGAAAAACTGTTTTTT. Translation gives CSVEVQGREKLFF.

The chain uses TRBV30 and TRBJ2-7; 7 nucleotides align to TRBD2. Germline V gene lookup returns CDR1 GTSNPN and CDR2 SVGIG (reference sequence). The CDR3 has 12 residues. V was clipped by 1 base and J by 7 bases; unmatched bases: 4. CDR3 DNA sequence: TGTGCCTGGAGTGCCTCCGGGGGGGAGCAGTACTTC. Translated: CAWSASGGEQYF.

This clonotype was counted at least ten times. The rearrangement links TRBV29-1 to TRBJ1-1; D is uncertain. Germline V gives CDR1 SQVTM, CDR2 ANQGSEA. Trimming shortened V by 3 bases and J by 0 bases, and 11 bases separated the two germline ends. The CDR3 is 14 residues long. The CDR3 loop reads CSVDRVLMNTEAFF. For the CDR3, the DNA is TGCAGCGTTGATCGTGTGCTAATGAACACTGAAGCTTTCTTT.

This clonotype was observed at least ten times. The chain is built from TRBV29-1 and TRBJ1-1; D is ambiguous. CDR1 and CDR2 from the germline V gene are SQVTM and ANQGSEA. V lost 3 bases and J 0 bases, leaving 8 bases between the germline ends. The CDR3 is made up of 13 amino acids. The CDR3 is CSVELVLNTEAFF. In nucleotides, the CDR3 is TGCAGCGTTGAGTTGGTCCTGAACACTGAAGCTTTCTTT.

Ten or more counts support this clonotype. V gene TRBV10-3 combines with J gene TRBJ2-3; 8 nucleotides match TRBD2. This CDR3 spans 15 amino acids. V gave up 11 bases and J gave up 3 bases; unmatched junction bases: 13. Germline V CDR1 and CDR2: ENHRY, SYGVKD. The CDR3 sequence: CASGFGGASTDTQYF. The DNA for the CDR3 is TGTGCCTCAGGGTTCGGGGGGGCCTCGACAGATACGCAGTATTTT.